This T cell receptor (beta chain) was sequenced in a study of blood T cell repertoires in COVID-19. Per germline, CDR1 SNHLY and CDR2 FYNNEI. V shed 5 bases and J 7 bases; nucleotides not matched to a gene: 8. The CDR3 loop spans 14 amino acids. The repertoire was sequenced with immunoSEQ multiplex PCR; TCRdb's copy has only in-frame clones and lacks some. In the table there are 240,000 or so clones, about 82% of which are singletons. Input material: peripheral blood. This sequence originates from a man aged 80 or over with acute or convalescent COVID-19. The chain employs TRBV2 and TRBJ2-5; 9 nucleotides agree with TRBD1. The CDR3 sequence: CASSTGQGSGTQYF. In nucleotides, the CDR3 is TGTGCCAGCAGTACGGGACAGGGTTCGGGGACCCAGTACTTC.